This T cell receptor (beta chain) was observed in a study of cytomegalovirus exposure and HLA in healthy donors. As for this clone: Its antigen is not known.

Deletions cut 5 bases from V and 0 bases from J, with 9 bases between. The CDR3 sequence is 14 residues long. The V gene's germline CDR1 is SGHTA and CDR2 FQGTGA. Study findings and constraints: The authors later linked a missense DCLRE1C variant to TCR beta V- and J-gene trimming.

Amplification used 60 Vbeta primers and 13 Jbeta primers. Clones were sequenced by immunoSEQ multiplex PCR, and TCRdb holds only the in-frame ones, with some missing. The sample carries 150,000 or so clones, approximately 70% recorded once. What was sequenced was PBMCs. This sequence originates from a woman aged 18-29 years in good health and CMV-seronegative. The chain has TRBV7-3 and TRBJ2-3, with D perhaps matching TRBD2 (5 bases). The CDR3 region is CASSVSGSTDTQYF. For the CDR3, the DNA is TGTGCCAGCAGCGTGAGCGGTAGCACAGATACGCAGTATTTT.